This T cell receptor beta chain was identified in a study of blood T cell repertoires in COVID-19. Study context: From T cells, B-cell-depleted T cells, or PBMCs came the material, which was cDNA or gDNA.

Using immunoSEQ multiplex PCR, the repertoire was profiled, and TCRdb retains in-frame clones only, with some absent. Here the sample spans some 100,000 clones, 81% being singletons. The sample taken for sequencing was peripheral blood. This TCR was sampled from a man older than 75 with active or convalescent COVID-19.

CDR3 in amino acids: CASGGTGASEKLFF. The CDR3 region has the DNA TGTGCCAGCGGGGGGACTGGGGCTAGTGAAAAACTGTTTTTT. This chain connects TRBV2 to TRBJ1-4, with D possibly TRBD1 on 5 matching bases. The germline CDR1 and CDR2 sequences are SNHLY and FYNNEI. The V gene lost 8 bases and the J gene lost 7 bases, with 17 bases spanning the gap. CDR3 length: 14 amino acids.